This passage covers 5 T cell receptor beta chains from one sample sequenced in a study of graft-versus-host responses after intestinal transplantation. Profiling relied on immunoSEQ multiplex PCR, and the TCRdb table lists in-frame clones only, not all of them. The data contain about 39,000 clones, 90% to 95% of them singletons. Their antigens remain unidentified. Here the sequenced sample was unstimulated CD8+ T cells sorted from spleen or lymph node cells, taken before transplant. The receptors derive from a human donor who was the organ donor for an intestinal transplant.

CDR3 bases: TGTGCCAGCAGCAACTCGAACACCGGGGAGCTGTTTTTT. Protein sequence: CASSNSNTGELFF. V gene TRBV7-9 combines with J gene TRBJ2-2, with D hard to call. Germline V gene data show CDR1 as SEHNR and CDR2 as FQNEAQ (reference sequence). The CDR3 runs to 13 residues. Trimming left V 5 bases short and J 0 bases short, with 4 bases between.

This sequence joins TRBV7-3 and TRBJ2-1; the D gene is possibly TRBD1 (6 bases). This CDR3 is built from 13 residues. Germline V gives CDR1 SGHTA, CDR2 FQGTGA. V gave up 4 bases and J gave up 4 bases, with 8 bases separating them. As DNA, the CDR3 is TGTGCCAGCAGCTATACAGGGTACAATGAGCAGTTCTTC. This codes for CASSYTGYNEQFF.

The chain employs TRBV18 and TRBJ1-2; 8 nucleotides align to TRBD1. J was trimmed by 7 bases and V by 2 bases; bases with no gene match: 6. Per germline, CDR1 KGHSH and CDR2 LQKENI. The CDR3 is 14 residues long. The CDR3 bases are TGTGCCAGCTCACCATCGACAGGGGTCGCTGGCTACACCTTC. As protein: CASSPSTGVAGYTF.

This clone showed up just once. The chain carries TRBV7-3 and TRBJ2-2; D gene unclear. Germline V lookup: CDR1 SGHTA, CDR2 FQGTGA. Trimming cost V 3 bases and J 7 bases, with 3 bases left between them. This CDR3 has 11 amino acids. Here the CDR3 reads CASSFNGELFF. CDR3 coding DNA: TGTGCCAGCAGCTTTAACGGGGAGCTGTTTTTT.

The V call is TRBV11-2, the J call TRBJ2-7; no clear D gene. The CDR3 totals 13 residues. CDR1 and CDR2 (germline): SGHAT, FQNNGV. The V gene lost 1 base and the J gene lost 3 bases, with 7 bases spanning the gap. In nucleotides, the CDR3 is TGTGCCAGCAGCTTAGGGGCAGGCTACGAGCAGTACTTC. It yields the protein CASSLGAGYEQYF. Combining the CDR3 with reference TRBV11-2 and TRBJ2-7 gives the whole variable domain EAGVAQSPRYKIIEKRQSVAFWCNPISGHATLYWYQQILGQGPKLLIQFQNNGVVDDSQLPKDRFSAERLKGVDSTLKIQPAKLEDSAVYLCASSLGAGYEQYFGPGTRLTVT.